The 23 T cell receptor beta chains below come from one sample, sequenced in a study of Graves' ophthalmopathy and Graves' hyperthyroidism. TCR beta CDR3 amplification used RNA transcripts. First-round RT-PCR with HTBI primers preceded a second-round multiplex PCR. TCRdb reanalysed the multiplex PCR reads using MiXCR and keeps one entry per CDR3 protein. The data contain about 700,000 distinct CDR3 sequences, roughly two fifths of them seen just once; the ten biggest clones take up less than 55%. Sequencing was carried out using peripheral blood. Receptors were obtained from an adult man with Graves' ophthalmopathy.

The J gene is TRBJ1-5, the V gene TRBV20-1; D ambiguous. V lost 0 bases to trimming and J lost 3 bases, with 6 bases between them. Germline CDR1 and CDR2: DFQATT and SNEGSKA (reference sequence). The CDR3 contains 13 residues. The CDR3 DNA follows: TGCAGTGCTAGAGATCAGCCCAATCAGCCCCAGCATTTT. The encoded protein is CSARDQPNQPQHF.

This clonotype came up a few times. This chain links TRBV9 with TRBJ2-5, with D hard to call. Germline assignment: CDR1 SGDLS and CDR2 YYNGEE. The CDR3 is made up of 13 amino acids. V lost 2 bases, J lost 1 base, and 6 bases lay in between. CDR3 amino acids: CASSVSVQETQYF. The CDR3, as DNA: TGTGCCAGCAGCGTCTCCGTCCAAGAGACCCAGTACTTC.

The chain employs TRBV12-3 or TRBV12-4 and TRBJ2-5; D is uncertain. The CDR3 is made up of 12 amino acids. V lost 7 bases to trimming and J lost 5 bases, with 11 bases between them. CDR3 protein: CASKQILETQYF. The CDR3 DNA follows: TGTGCCAGCAAACAAATTCTGGAGACCCAGTACTTC.

This clonotype was seen repeatedly, ten times or more. Relative to the germline gene, one junction end is altered; a read error may explain this. The J gene is TRBJ2-7, the V gene TRBV29-1, with TRBD2 as a possible D gene (6 bases). The V gene's germline CDR1 is SQVTM and CDR2 ANQGSEA. The CDR3 is made up of 11 amino acids. CDR3 sequence (DNA): TGCAGCGTTGTGGACTACCTTGGTGTGCACTTC. This encodes CSVVDYLGVHF.

The chain joins TRBV7-9 to TRBJ1-5; D may be TRBD1 (5 bases). Germline V gives CDR1 SEHNR, CDR2 FQNEAQ (reference sequence). V dropped 1 base and J dropped 0 bases, with 10 bases sitting between them. The CDR3 spans 16 residues. The CDR3 here is CASSLGGDYSNQPQHF. CDR3 DNA: TGTGCCAGCAGCTTAGGGGGGGATTATAGCAATCAGCCCCAGCATTTT.

The V and J genes are TRBV12-5 and TRBJ1-1, with TRBD1 as a possible D gene (5 bases). The V gene's germline CDR1 is LGHNT and CDR2 FRNRAP. Trimming shortened V by 7 bases and J by 2 bases, and 23 bases separated the two germline ends. The CDR3 spans 17 residues. CDR3 sequence (DNA): TGTGCTAGTGTTTCCAGCATGGGGCACAGCCTTAACACTGAAGCTTTCTTT. Its translation is CASVSSMGHSLNTEAFF.

The chain joins TRBV29-1 to TRBJ1-2; D is unresolved. CDR3 length equals 13 residues. From germline, CDR1 is SQVTM and CDR2 ANQGSEA. Trimming cost V 2 bases and J 6 bases, with 13 bases left between them. The CDR3 protein is CSVELAGGHGYTF. The CDR3 DNA is TGCAGCGTTGAACTAGCGGGAGGGCATGGCTACACCTTC.

Notes on this clonotype: A much larger clone is a single base away; this may be a read error. The CDR3 end shows no conserved phenylalanine or tryptophan, and so a read error is likely. V is TRBV29-1 and J is TRBJ1-1, with D unclear. CDR1 is SQVTM and CDR2 is ANQGSEA in the germline V gene. Trimming cost V 2 bases and J 2 bases, with 12 bases left between them. This CDR3 is 14 amino acids long. CDR3 coding DNA: TGCAGCGTTGAAAGGGTGGACTTTAACACTGAAGCTTTCTCT. This sequence encodes CSVERVDFNTEAFS.

V gene TRBV19 combines with J gene TRBJ2-2; unclear D gene. Between the trimmed V and J ends, which lost 4 bases and 4 bases, there was a span of 19 bases. Per the germline V gene, CDR1 is LNHDA and CDR2 is SQIVND (reference sequence). The CDR3 runs to 17 residues. CDR3 sequence: CASSTRTRIRGTGELFF. The CDR3, as DNA: TGTGCCAGTAGTACACGGACCAGAATTCGAGGCACCGGGGAGCTGTTTTTT.

This clonotype turned up a few times. The gene calls are TRBV7-9 and TRBJ2-7, with 9 bases aligning to TRBD2. CDR1 SEHNR and CDR2 FQNEAQ come from the germline V gene (reference sequence). Trimming at V came to 4 bases and at J to 3 bases, leaving 7 bases not matched to a gene. This CDR3 is built from 15 residues. The CDR3 DNA is TGTGCCAGCAGCTGGACGGAGCGGGGGGACTACGAGCAGTACTTC. It yields the protein CASSWTERGDYEQYF. Drawing the rest from reference TRBV7-9 and TRBJ2-7, the complete variable domain is DTGVSQNPRHKITKRGQNVTFRCDPISEHNRLYWYRQTLGQGPEFLTYFQNEAQLEKSRLLSDRFSAERPKGSFSTLEIQRTEQGDSAMYLCASSWTERGDYEQYFGPGTRLTVT.

The chain combines TRBV24-1 with TRBJ1-5, with 7 nucleotides matching TRBD1. The ends lost 12 bases at V and 5 bases at J; junction bases unmatched: 12. Germline lookup yields CDR1 KGHDR and CDR2 SFDVKD. The CDR3 consists of 14 residues. In DNA form, the CDR3 reads TGTGCCTGGACCCTGGGTACAGGGGATCAGCCCCAGCATTTT. Amino acid sequence: CAWTLGTGDQPQHF.

The chain carries TRBV5-6 and TRBJ1-1, with 9 nucleotides matching TRBD1. V trimming: 1 base; J trimming: 11 bases; junction bases outside the gene matches: 6. This CDR3 is 13 amino acids long. CDR1 and CDR2 from the germline V gene are SGHDT and YYEEEE. This chain's CDR3 is CASSLRQGVIAFF. CDR3 in DNA: TGTGCCAGCAGCTTGCGACAGGGGGTCATCGCTTTCTTT.

The sample holds one count of this clonotype. Lacking the conserved final phenylalanine or tryptophan, this CDR3 likely reflects a read error. The chain recombines TRBV7-3 with TRBJ2-5; 8 nucleotides match TRBD1. With V trimmed by 6 bases and J by 4 bases, 10 bases remained unmatched. The CDR3 is 15 residues long. CDR1 and CDR2 from the germline V gene are SGHTA and FQGTGA. In nucleotides, the CDR3 is TGTGCCAGCAGTCTGGCAGGGGGCTACGGAGAGACCCAGTACATC. Translation: CASSLAGGYGETQYI.

This clonotype has more than one count but fewer than ten. This chain joins TRBV11-2 and TRBJ1-2, with D tentatively TRBD1 (5 bases). The CDR3 length is 13 residues. Germline-derived CDR1 and CDR2 are SGHAT and FQNNGV. With 7 bases removed from V and 6 bases from J, the gap between germline ends came to 15 bases. The CDR3 DNA is TGTGCCAGCACCTCCGGGGGGTTGAATGGCTACACCTTC. It encodes CASTSGGLNGYTF. Filled out from reference TRBV11-2 and TRBJ1-2, the complete variable domain reads EAGVAQSPRYKIIEKRQSVAFWCNPISGHATLYWYQQILGQGPKLLIQFQNNGVVDDSQLPKDRFSAERLKGVDSTLKIQPAKLEDSAVYLCASTSGGLNGYTFGSGTRLTVV.

This clonotype was seen ten or more times. This chain connects TRBV25-1 to TRBJ2-7, with TRBD2 as a possible D gene (5 bases). CDR1 is MGHDK, CDR2 SYGVNS, per germline. The CDR3 has 13 amino acids. V was cut by 1 base and J by 3 bases, with 7 bases left in between. CDR3 coding DNA: TGTGCCAGCAGTGAATGGGCGGGCTACGAGCAGTACTTC. It yields the protein CASSEWAGYEQYF.

The table lists this clonotype with many counts. The genes are TRBV12-3 or TRBV12-4 and TRBJ1-5; D not certain. Trimming removed 5 bases at V and 5 bases at J, with 10 bases between. This CDR3 region has 13 residues. The CDR3, as DNA: TGTGCCAGCAGTCTCCTTAATTATCAGCCCCAGCATTTT. This translates into CASSLLNYQPQHF.

V and J are TRBV9 and TRBJ1-4, with D possibly being TRBD1 (6 bases). Germline values: CDR1 SGDLS, CDR2 YYNGEE. The CDR3 is 15 residues long. V was trimmed by 0 bases and J by 5 bases, leaving 11 bases between them. CDR3 protein: CASSVGGARNEKLFF. CDR3 DNA: TGTGCCAGCAGCGTAGGGGGGGCCAGAAATGAAAAACTGTTTTTT.

This clonotype was counted at least ten times. V usage is TRBV7-4 and J usage is TRBJ1-2; TRBD1 aligns across 10 bases. Trimming took 3 bases from V and 6 from J; bases not matched to a gene: 7. Germline loops: CDR1 SGHVT, CDR2 SQSDAQ. CDR3 size: 15 residues. The CDR3 DNA follows: TGTGCCAGCAGCTTTCCTGACAGGGGGCGCGATGGCTACACCTTC. Residues: CASSFPDRGRDGYTF.

Of note for this clonotype: Lacking the conserved final phenylalanine or tryptophan, this CDR3 likely reflects a read error. The chain couples TRBV20-1 to TRBJ1-1, with D hard to call. Germline lookup yields CDR1 DFQATT and CDR2 SNEGSKA (reference sequence). The CDR3 has 12 residues. Trimming removed 0 bases from V and 3 bases from J, with 5 bases in between. CDR3 residues: CSAREPYTEAFL. The CDR3 nucleotides read TGCAGTGCTAGAGAACCCTACACTGAAGCTTTCCTT.

This rearrangement joins TRBV7-9 to TRBJ2-2, with TRBD2 identical over 13 bases. In germline, CDR1 is SEHNR, CDR2 FQNEAQ (reference sequence). V lost 4 bases to trimming and J lost 6 bases; unmatched junction nucleotides: 2. The CDR3 length is 15 residues. The chain's CDR3 is CASSWGTSGAGELFF. The DNA for the CDR3 is TGTGCCAGCAGCTGGGGGACTAGCGGGGCCGGGGAGCTGTTTTTT.

With respect to this clonotype: The final CDR3 position lacks the conserved phenylalanine or tryptophan, pointing to a likely read error. Because the CDR3's place on the DNA is in doubt, the DNA is left out and the CDR3 is given as listed by TCRdb. The chain combines TRBV29-1 with TRBJ1-3. In germline, CDR1 is SQVTM, CDR2 ANQGSEA. Both ends counted, the CDR3 spans 10 residues. The chain's CDR3 is CSVDSVEGNT.

This clonotype was recorded a few times. The rearrangement links TRBV11-2 to TRBJ2-5; D might be TRBD1 (6 bases). The CDR3 length is 15 residues. Trimming left V 4 bases short and J 5 bases short, with 17 bases between. From germline, CDR1 is SGHAT and CDR2 FQNNGV. Here the CDR3 DNA reads TGTGCCAGCAGCTCGTTTAGGACAGCTGGGGAGACCCAGTACTTC. Translated, it gives CASSSFRTAGETQYF.

This sequence joins TRBV20-1 and TRBJ2-3; D is unresolved. Germline V CDR1 and CDR2: DFQATT, SNEGSKA (reference sequence). The CDR3 loop spans 13 amino acids. The germline V and J ends were trimmed by 6 bases and 4 bases, with 14 bases remaining between them. In DNA, the CDR3 is TGCAGTGCGGTTCGGATCGTGGCAGATACGCAGTATTTT. Translated: CSAVRIVADTQYF.